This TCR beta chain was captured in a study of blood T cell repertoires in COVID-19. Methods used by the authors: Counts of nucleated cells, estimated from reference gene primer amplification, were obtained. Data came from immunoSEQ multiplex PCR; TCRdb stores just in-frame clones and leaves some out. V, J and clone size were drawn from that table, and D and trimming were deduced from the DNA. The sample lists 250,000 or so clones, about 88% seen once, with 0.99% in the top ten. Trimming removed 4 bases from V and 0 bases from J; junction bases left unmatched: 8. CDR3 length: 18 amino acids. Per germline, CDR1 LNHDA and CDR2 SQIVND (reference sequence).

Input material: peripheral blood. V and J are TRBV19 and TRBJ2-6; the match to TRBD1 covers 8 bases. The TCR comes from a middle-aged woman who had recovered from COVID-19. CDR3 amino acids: CASSKPQGASSGANVLTF. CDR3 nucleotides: TGTGCCAGTAGTAAACCTCAGGGGGCAAGCTCTGGGGCCAACGTCCTGACTTTC.